The clone carrying this T cell receptor (beta chain) was seen repeatedly, ten times or more. No antigen is known for it. MiXCR reprocessed the PCR reads for TCRdb. The sample lists tens of thousands of clones; roughly a sixth were seen once. This sample is drawn from a study of metastatic and nonmetastatic thyroid tumors. Broader study findings: Reportedly, malignant thyroid tumors had significantly higher TCR beta diversity than benign nodules, in blood and tumor.

Trimming took 1 base from V and 5 from J, leaving 12 bases between them. This CDR3 spans 15 amino acids. Germline V lookup: CDR1 LNHNV, CDR2 YYDKDF (reference sequence). Among the patients, none had received any treatment before thyroid surgery. This rearrangement joins TRBV15 to TRBJ1-3, with unresolved D. Sequencing input: blood. The sequence was obtained from a female donor with papillary thyroid cancer or a benign thyroid nodule (not recorded which). Some clones in this sample may be carry-over from other donors' samples. CDR3 sequence: CATSRVGSSRNTIYF. CDR3 DNA sequence: TGTGCCACCAGCAGAGTAGGAAGCAGTCGAAACACCATATATTTT. The entire variable domain, with the rest obtained from reference TRBV15 and TRBJ1-3, is as follows: DAMVIQNPRYQVTQFGKPVTLSCSQTLNHNVMYWYQQKSSQAPKLLFHYYDKDFNNEADTPDNFQSRRPNTSFCFLDIRSPGLGDTAMYLCATSRVGSSRNTIYFGEGSWLTVV.